The 8 T cell receptor beta chains in this list originate from one sample, sequenced in a study of blood T cell repertoires in COVID-19. Profiling relied on immunoSEQ multiplex PCR, and the TCRdb table lists in-frame clones only, not all of them. The sample has 150,000 to 200,000 clones; around 84% are singletons. The sample comprised peripheral blood. These receptors originate from a woman of 80 years or more with acute or convalescent COVID-19.

This chain links TRBV6-6 with TRBJ1-1; D remains unclear. V was shortened by 5 bases and J by 4 bases, with 17 bases between the two germline ends. Germline CDR1 and CDR2: MNHNY and SVGAGI (reference sequence). The CDR3 sequence is 15 residues long. CDR3 in DNA: TGTGCCAGCAGTCGACTGAAAACTGAGAGCACTGAAGCTTTCTTT. It specifies CASSRLKTESTEAFF.

The chain is built from TRBV20-1 and TRBJ2-1; 7 bases line up with TRBD2. This CDR3 region has 15 residues. J lost 0 bases, V lost 3 bases, and 5 bases had no gene match. Germline V gives CDR1 DFQATT, CDR2 SNEGSKA (reference sequence). CDR3 sequence: CSASSSGRSYNEQFF. The DNA for the CDR3 is TGCAGTGCTAGTTCTAGCGGCCGCTCCTACAATGAGCAGTTCTTC.

The chain combines TRBV19 with TRBJ1-1; D ambiguous. The CDR3 loop spans 12 amino acids. The germline V and J ends were trimmed by 3 bases and 6 bases, with 8 bases remaining between them. Germline values: CDR1 LNHDA, CDR2 SQIVND (reference sequence). The CDR3 is CASSMFAAEAFF. The DNA for the CDR3 is TGTGCCAGTAGTATGTTCGCGGCTGAAGCTTTCTTT.

The gene calls are TRBV10-1 and TRBJ2-7; 7 positions match TRBD1. CDR3 length: 12 amino acids. Trimming at V came to 1 base and at J to 9 bases, leaving 3 bases not matched to a gene. Germline V gene sequence: CDR1 WNHNN, CDR2 SYGVQD (reference sequence). This chain's CDR3 is CASSEWDSPQYF. The CDR3 nucleotides are TGCGCCAGCAGTGAGTGGGACAGCCCGCAGTACTTC.

This clone was found a few times. The genes are TRBV6-2 or TRBV6-3 and TRBJ2-7, with 10 positions matching TRBD2. The V gene's germline CDR1 is MNHEY and CDR2 SVGEGT. The V and J ends lost 5 bases and 2 bases, in that order; junction bases with no gene match: 9. The CDR3 is 16 residues long. The CDR3 region has the DNA TGTGCCAGCAGTGGACCACGACTAGCGGGCGCCTACGAGCAGTACTTC. Its protein is CASSGPRLAGAYEQYF.

The J gene is TRBJ2-7, the V gene TRBV6-2 or TRBV6-3; TRBD2 matches at 7 bases. This CDR3 region has 14 residues. The junction had 7 bases not matched to a gene; V was cut back by 5 bases and J by 3 bases. Germline CDR1 reads MNHEY; CDR2 reads SVGEGT. The CDR3 DNA reads TGTGCCAGCAGTCGGTCTGGGGGGGGCTACGAGCAGTACTTC. This sequence encodes CASSRSGGGYEQYF.

This clone was observed a single time. The chain combines TRBV6-1 with TRBJ2-1; 12 nucleotides agree with TRBD2. CDR1 is MNHNS, CDR2 SASEGT, per germline. CDR3 length: 17 amino acids. Trimming at V came to 2 bases and at J to 8 bases, leaving 10 bases not matched to a gene. The CDR3 region has the DNA TGTGCCAGCAGTGAAACGCCTAGCGGGAGGGGGGTCGATGAGCAGTTCTTC. Its translation is CASSETPSGRGVDEQFF.

This chain connects TRBV15 to TRBJ2-1, with a possible D match to TRBD2 (5 bases). The germline CDR1 and CDR2 sequences are LNHNV and YYDKDF (reference sequence). This CDR3 has 15 amino acids. V was shortened by 0 bases and J by 6 bases, with 12 bases between the two germline ends. As DNA, the CDR3 is TGTGCCACCAGCAGAGATTCCGGGATCGGCAATGAGCAGTTCTTC. This sequence encodes CATSRDSGIGNEQFF.